Listed here are 15 T cell receptor beta chains from one sample, sequenced in a study of shared clonotypes between healthy human individuals. Clones were sequenced by immunoSEQ multiplex PCR, and TCRdb holds only the in-frame ones, with some missing. The table shows some 1.5 million clones, with roughly 95% occurring only once. Sequences were obtained from naive CD4+ T cells sorted from blood. Subset of the sample: CD45RA+ positively selected. The receptors originated from a man aged 30-40 years in good health.

The rearrangement joins TRBV4-1 to TRBJ1-5; TRBD1 is a possible D gene (5 bases). The CDR3 runs to 14 residues. The germline V gene has CDR1 MGHRA and CDR2 YSYEKL. The V and J ends lost 4 bases and 2 bases respectively, with 9 bases between them. The chain's CDR3 is CASSRGGGNQPQHF. As DNA, the CDR3 is TGCGCCAGCAGCCGGGGGGGAGGCAATCAGCCCCAGCATTTT.

On this clone itself: An end of the junction differs from the germline gene, which may be a read error. The chain couples TRBV19 to TRBJ1-2; possibly TRBD1 for D (5 bases). This CDR3 has 12 amino acids. Germline CDR1 and CDR2: LNHDA and SQIVND (reference sequence). CDR3 bases: TGTGCCGGTAGTCCCGGGGGCTATGGCTACACCTTC. Its protein product is CAGSPGGYGYTF.

This clone was seen once. The chain uses TRBV18 and TRBJ2-5; D gene ambiguous. Germline-derived CDR1 and CDR2 are KGHSH and LQKENI. Trimming removed 5 bases at V and 4 bases at J, with 11 bases between. CDR3 size: 13 residues. CDR3 protein: CASSVYRLETQYF. The CDR3 coding sequence is TGTGCCAGCTCAGTTTATCGTCTAGAGACCCAGTACTTC. The full variable domain, rest sourced from reference TRBV18 and TRBJ2-5, is NAGVMQNPRHLVRRRGQEARLRCSPMKGHSHVYWYRQLPEEGLKFMVYLQKENIIDESGMPKERFSAEFPKEGPSILRIQQVVRGDSAAYFCASSVYRLETQYFGPGTRLLVL.

The chain has TRBV28 and TRBJ2-6; unclear D gene. The CDR3 contains 14 residues. CDR1 MDHEN and CDR2 SYDVKM come from the germline V gene. V lost 2 bases and J 1 base, leaving 3 bases between the germline ends. CDR3 in DNA: TGTGCCAGCAGTTTAATGTCTGGGGCCAACGTCCTGACTTTC. Translation: CASSLMSGANVLTF.

This sequence joins TRBV29-1 and TRBJ2-1, with 7 bases identical to TRBD2. CDR1 and CDR2 (germline): SQVTM, ANQGSEA. Trimming took 4 bases from V and 6 from J; bases not matched to a gene: 15. The CDR3 sequence is 16 residues long. CDR3 in amino acids: CSVVFWGRAKGNEQFF. CDR3 nucleotide sequence: TGCAGCGTTGTCTTTTGGGGGAGGGCCAAGGGCAATGAGCAGTTCTTC.

This sequence joins TRBV18 and TRBJ2-7; D gene uncertain. Per germline, CDR1 KGHSH and CDR2 LQKENI. This CDR3 has 14 residues. V was pared by 4 bases and J by 1 base, with 11 bases between. The CDR3 DNA is TGTGCCAGCTCACGTGATTCTAGGTCCTACGAGCAGTACTTC. Its protein is CASSRDSRSYEQYF.

The chain has TRBV5-6 and TRBJ1-1; a possible D gene is TRBD1 (6 bases). The CDR3 contains 13 residues. Germline assignment: CDR1 SGHDT and CDR2 YYEEEE. Trimming took 7 bases from V and 8 from J, leaving 18 bases between them. CDR3 loop: CASFYPGHPEAFF. In DNA form, the CDR3 reads TGTGCCAGCTTCTACCCGGGACACCCGGAAGCTTTCTTT.

V and J are TRBV4-1 and TRBJ1-2; no reliable D call. The germline gives CDR1 MGHRA, CDR2 YSYEKL. The CDR3 runs 13 residues. V was shortened by 3 bases and J by 8 bases, with 13 bases between the two germline ends. CDR3 protein: CASSQERVGGYTF. DNA of the CDR3: TGCGCCAGCAGCCAGGAAAGGGTTGGAGGCTACACCTTC.

The V call is TRBV14, the J call TRBJ1-4; D may be TRBD1 (5 bases). Trimming removed 3 bases at V and 3 bases at J, with 8 bases between. The CDR3 runs to 14 residues. The germline V gene has CDR1 SGHDN and CDR2 FVKESK. Here the CDR3 reads CASSHWDANEKLFF. The CDR3 DNA is TGTGCCAGCAGCCATTGGGACGCTAATGAAAAACTGTTTTTT. The whole variable domain, filled in from reference TRBV14 and TRBJ1-4, reads EAGVTQFPSHSVIEKGQTVTLRCDPISGHDNLYWYRRVMGKEIKFLLHFVKESKQDESGMPNNRFLAERTGGTYSTLKVQPAELEDSGVYFCASSHWDANEKLFFGSGTQLSVL.

This clone appeared a single time. The chain is built from TRBV7-2 and TRBJ2-7; 9 bases agree with TRBD1. The CDR3 contains 16 residues. V lost 5 bases, J lost 3 bases, and 11 bases stayed unmatched. Germline CDR1 SGHTA, CDR2 FQGNSA. Here the CDR3 reads CASSPRQGVTGYEQYF. CDR3 sequence (DNA): TGTGCCAGCAGCCCCAGACAGGGGGTGACGGGCTACGAGCAGTACTTC.

This rearrangement joins TRBV11-2 to TRBJ1-3; D gene ambiguous. This CDR3 is built from 17 residues. Trimming cost V 5 bases and J 0 bases, with 17 bases left between them. Germline values: CDR1 SGHAT, CDR2 FQNNGV. The DNA for the CDR3 is TGTGCCAGCAGCGTCCCTGGGGTGCCGCGCTCTGGAAACACCATATATTTT. Residues: CASSVPGVPRSGNTIYF.

The chain links TRBV18 to TRBJ2-3, with D perhaps assigned TRBD1 or TRBD2 (5 bases each). Germline V CDR1 and CDR2: KGHSH, LQKENI. The CDR3 consists of 16 residues. V was trimmed by 2 bases and J by 1 base, leaving 13 bases between them. The CDR3 DNA sequence: TGTGCCAGCTCACCAATTGTGGGGGACGGCACAGATACGCAGTATTTT. This translates into CASSPIVGDGTDTQYF.

The rearrangement joins TRBV2 to TRBJ1-1; 8 bases line up with TRBD1. V gave up 7 bases and J gave up 7 bases; unmatched junction bases: 11. Germline CDR1 and CDR2: SNHLY and FYNNEI. The CDR3 totals 14 residues. The CDR3 region is CASITDRGEDEAFF. CDR3 nucleotides: TGTGCCAGCATTACTGACAGGGGCGAGGATGAAGCTTTCTTT.

The CDR3 DNA follows: TGTGCCAGCAGCTTAGCTAGCGGGAGGAGCTCCTACGAGCAGTACTTC. Protein sequence: CASSLASGRSSYEQYF. V usage is TRBV7-9 and J usage is TRBJ2-7; 10 positions match TRBD2. The CDR3 is 16 residues long. The ends lost 0 bases at V and 0 bases at J; junction bases unmatched: 2. Per germline, CDR1 SEHNR and CDR2 FQNEAQ (reference sequence). Filled out from reference TRBV7-9 and TRBJ2-7, the complete variable domain reads DTGVSQNPRHKITKRGQNVTFRCDPISEHNRLYWYRQTLGQGPEFLTYFQNEAQLEKSRLLSDRFSAERPKGSFSTLEIQRTEQGDSAMYLCASSLASGRSSYEQYFGPGTRLTVT.

The gene calls are TRBV9 and TRBJ2-7, with D possibly matching TRBD2 (5 bases). Germline lookup yields CDR1 SGDLS and CDR2 YYNGEE. This CDR3 is 12 amino acids long. V lost 0 bases, J lost 9 bases, and 10 bases lay in between. The CDR3 DNA reads as TGTGCCAGCAGCGTAGAAGGCGGAGGGCAGTACTTC. As protein: CASSVEGGGQYF.